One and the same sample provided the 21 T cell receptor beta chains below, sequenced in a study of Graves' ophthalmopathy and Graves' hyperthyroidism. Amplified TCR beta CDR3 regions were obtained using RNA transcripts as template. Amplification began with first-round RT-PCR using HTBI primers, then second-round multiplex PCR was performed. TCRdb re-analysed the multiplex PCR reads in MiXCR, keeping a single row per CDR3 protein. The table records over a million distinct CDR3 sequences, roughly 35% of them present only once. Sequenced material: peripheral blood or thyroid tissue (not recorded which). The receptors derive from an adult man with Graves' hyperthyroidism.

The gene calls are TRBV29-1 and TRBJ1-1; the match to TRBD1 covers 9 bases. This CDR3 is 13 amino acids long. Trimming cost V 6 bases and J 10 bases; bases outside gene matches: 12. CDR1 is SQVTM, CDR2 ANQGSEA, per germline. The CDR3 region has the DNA TGCAGCGTGGATGGACAGGGGCCTAAGGGAGCTTTCTTT. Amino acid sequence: CSVDGQGPKGAFF.

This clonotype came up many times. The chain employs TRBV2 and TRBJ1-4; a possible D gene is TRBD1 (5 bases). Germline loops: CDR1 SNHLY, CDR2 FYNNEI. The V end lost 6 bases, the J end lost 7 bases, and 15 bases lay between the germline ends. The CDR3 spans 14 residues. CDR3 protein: CASRTGTQPEKLFF. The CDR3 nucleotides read TGTGCCAGCAGGACCGGGACCCAACCTGAAAAACTGTTTTTT.

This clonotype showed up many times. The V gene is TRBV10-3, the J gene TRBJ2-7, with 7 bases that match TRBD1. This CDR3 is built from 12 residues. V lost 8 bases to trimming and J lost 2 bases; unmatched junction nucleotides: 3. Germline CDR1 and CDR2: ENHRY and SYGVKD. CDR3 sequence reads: CAIATGAYEQYF. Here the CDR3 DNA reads TGTGCCATCGCAACAGGGGCCTACGAGCAGTACTTC.

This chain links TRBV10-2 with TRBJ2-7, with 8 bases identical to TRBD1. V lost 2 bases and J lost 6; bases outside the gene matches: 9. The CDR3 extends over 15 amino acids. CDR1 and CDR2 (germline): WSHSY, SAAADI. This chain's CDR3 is CASSEGLGQVSEQYF. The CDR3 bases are TGCGCCAGCAGTGAGGGACTGGGACAGGTCTCCGAGCAGTACTTC.

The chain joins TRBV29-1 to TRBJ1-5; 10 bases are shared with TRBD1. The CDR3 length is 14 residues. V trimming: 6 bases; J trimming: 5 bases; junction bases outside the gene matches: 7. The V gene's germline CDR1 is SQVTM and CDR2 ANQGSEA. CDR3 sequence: CSVATGGWDQPQHF. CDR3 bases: TGCAGCGTAGCGACAGGGGGCTGGGATCAGCCCCAGCATTTT. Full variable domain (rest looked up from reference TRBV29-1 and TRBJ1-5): SAVISQKPSRDICQRGTSLTIQCQVDSQVTMMFWYRQQPGQSLTLIATANQGSEATYESGFVIDKFPISRPNLTFSTLTVSNMSPEDSSIYLCSVATGGWDQPQHFGDGTRLSIL.

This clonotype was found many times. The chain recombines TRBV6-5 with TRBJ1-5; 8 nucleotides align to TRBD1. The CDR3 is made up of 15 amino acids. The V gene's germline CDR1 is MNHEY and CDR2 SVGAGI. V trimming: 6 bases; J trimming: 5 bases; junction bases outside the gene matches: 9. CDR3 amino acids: CASSRDRGGYQPQHF. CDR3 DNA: TGTGCCAGCAGCCGTGACAGGGGAGGGTATCAGCCCCAGCATTTT.

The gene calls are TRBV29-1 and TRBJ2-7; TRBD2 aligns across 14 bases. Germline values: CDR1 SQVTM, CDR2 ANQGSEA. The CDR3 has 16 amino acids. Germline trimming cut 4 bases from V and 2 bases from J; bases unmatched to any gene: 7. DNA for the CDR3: TGCAGCGTTGTTGTGACTAGCGGGAGGGCGGCCTACGAGCAGTACTTC. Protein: CSVVVTSGRAAYEQYF.

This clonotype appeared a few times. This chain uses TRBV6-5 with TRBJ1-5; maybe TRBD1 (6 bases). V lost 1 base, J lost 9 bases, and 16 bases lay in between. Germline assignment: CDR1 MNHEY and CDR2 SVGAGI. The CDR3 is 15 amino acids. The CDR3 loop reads CASSYLRTVVWPQHF. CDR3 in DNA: TGTGCCAGCAGTTACTTAAGGACAGTTGTATGGCCCCAGCATTTT.

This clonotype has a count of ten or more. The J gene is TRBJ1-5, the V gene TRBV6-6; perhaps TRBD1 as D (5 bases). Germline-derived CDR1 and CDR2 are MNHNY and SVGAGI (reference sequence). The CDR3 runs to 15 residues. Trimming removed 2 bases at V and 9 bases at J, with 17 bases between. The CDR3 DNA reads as TGTGCCAGCAGTTACATCAGACAGTCCGGGCGGCCCCAGCATTTT. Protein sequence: CASSYIRQSGRPQHF.

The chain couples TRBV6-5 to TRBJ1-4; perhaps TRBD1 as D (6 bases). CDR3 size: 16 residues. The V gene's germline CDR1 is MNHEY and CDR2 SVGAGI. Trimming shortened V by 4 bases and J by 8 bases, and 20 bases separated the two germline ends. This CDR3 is CASSLGGAGLGEKLFF. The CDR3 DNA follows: TGTGCCAGCAGTTTGGGGGGGGCAGGGTTAGGCGAAAAACTGTTTTTT.

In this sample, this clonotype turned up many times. DNA for the CDR3: TGTGCCAGCAGCTTATGGGGGCCTGAAGCTTTCTTT. This codes for CASSLWGPEAFF. V usage is TRBV7-2 and J usage is TRBJ1-1, with a weak D call TRBD1 (6 bases). Germline CDR1 is SGHTA and CDR2 is FQGNSA. This CDR3 contains 12 residues. V was clipped by 2 bases and J by 6 bases, with 7 bases between them.

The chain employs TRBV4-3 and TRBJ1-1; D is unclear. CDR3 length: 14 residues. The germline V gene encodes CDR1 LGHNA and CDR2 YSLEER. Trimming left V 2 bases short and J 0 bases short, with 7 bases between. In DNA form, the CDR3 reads TGCGCCAGCAGCCAACTAGGCCTGAACACTGAAGCTTTCTTT. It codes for CASSQLGLNTEAFF.

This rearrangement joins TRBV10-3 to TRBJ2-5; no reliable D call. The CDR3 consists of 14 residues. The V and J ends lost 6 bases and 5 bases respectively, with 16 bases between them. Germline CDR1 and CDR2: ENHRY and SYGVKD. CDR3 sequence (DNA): TGTGCCATCAGCGTTGTTCTGGTCATCGAGACCCAGTACTTC. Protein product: CAISVVLVIETQYF.

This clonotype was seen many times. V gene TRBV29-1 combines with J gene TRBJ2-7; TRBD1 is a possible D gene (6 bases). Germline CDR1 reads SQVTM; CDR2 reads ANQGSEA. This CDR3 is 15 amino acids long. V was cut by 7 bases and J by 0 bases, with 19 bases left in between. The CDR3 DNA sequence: TGCAGCGCCTCCGCCCGGGACACCGCCTCCTACGAGCAGTACTTC. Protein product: CSASARDTASYEQYF.

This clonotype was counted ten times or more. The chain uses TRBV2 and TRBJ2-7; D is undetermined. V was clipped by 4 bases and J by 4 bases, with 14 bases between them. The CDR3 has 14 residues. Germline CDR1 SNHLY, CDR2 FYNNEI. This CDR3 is CASSALLFEYEQYF. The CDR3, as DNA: TGTGCCAGCAGTGCTCTGCTATTTGAGTACGAGCAGTACTTC.

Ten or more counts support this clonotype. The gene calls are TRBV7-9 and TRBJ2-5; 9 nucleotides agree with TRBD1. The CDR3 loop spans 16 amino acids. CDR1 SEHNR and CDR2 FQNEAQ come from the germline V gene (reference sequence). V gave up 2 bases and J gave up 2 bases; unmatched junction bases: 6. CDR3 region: CASSLIRGQGQETQYF. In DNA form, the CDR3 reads TGTGCCAGCAGCTTAATCCGTGGACAGGGGCAAGAGACCCAGTACTTC.

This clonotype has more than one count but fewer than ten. The CDR3 here is CASSLTGAGGRYEQYF. The CDR3 nucleotides are TGTGCCAGCAGTTTAACAGGAGCGGGGGGCCGCTACGAGCAGTACTTC. This chain connects TRBV12-3 or TRBV12-4 to TRBJ2-7; 9 bases are a match to TRBD2. The J segment lost 3 bases and the V segment lost 2 bases, leaving 8 bases of the junction unmatched. This CDR3 has 16 amino acids.

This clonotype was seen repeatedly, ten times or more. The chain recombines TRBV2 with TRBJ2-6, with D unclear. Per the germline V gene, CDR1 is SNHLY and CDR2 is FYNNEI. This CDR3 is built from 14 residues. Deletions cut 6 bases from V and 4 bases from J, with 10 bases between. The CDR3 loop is CASRDIKGANVLTF. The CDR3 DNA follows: TGTGCCAGCAGGGATATAAAGGGGGCCAACGTCCTGACTTTC. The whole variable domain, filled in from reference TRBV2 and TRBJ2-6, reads EPEVTQTPSHQVTQMGQEVILRCVPISNHLYFYWYRQILGQKVEFLVSFYNNEISEKSEIFDDQFSVERPDGSNFTLKIRSTKLEDSAMYFCASRDIKGANVLTFGAGSRLTVL.

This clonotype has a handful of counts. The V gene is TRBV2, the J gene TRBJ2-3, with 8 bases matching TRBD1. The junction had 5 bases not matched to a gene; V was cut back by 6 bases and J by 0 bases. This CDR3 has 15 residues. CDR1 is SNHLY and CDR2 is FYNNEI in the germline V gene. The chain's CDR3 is CASSQDRASTDTQYF. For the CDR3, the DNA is TGTGCCAGCAGCCAGGACAGGGCTAGCACAGATACGCAGTATTTT.

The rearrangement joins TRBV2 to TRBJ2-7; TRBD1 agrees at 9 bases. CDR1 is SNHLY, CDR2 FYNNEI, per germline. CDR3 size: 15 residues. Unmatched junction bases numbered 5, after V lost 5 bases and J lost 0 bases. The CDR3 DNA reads TGTGCCAGCAGTCGCCGGGACAGGGTCTCCTACGAGCAGTACTTC. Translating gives CASSRRDRVSYEQYF.

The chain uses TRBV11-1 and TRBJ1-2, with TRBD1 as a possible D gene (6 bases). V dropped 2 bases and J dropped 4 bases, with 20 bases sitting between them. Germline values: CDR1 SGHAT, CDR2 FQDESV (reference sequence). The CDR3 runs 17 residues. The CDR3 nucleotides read TGTGCCAGCAGCTTATTAGGGGGACGCCTGGGGCTCTATGGCTACACCTTC. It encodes CASSLLGGRLGLYGYTF.